This T cell receptor (beta chain) was identified in a study of T cells in localized non-small cell lung cancer. Study outcomes and limitations: Because sequencing included only one region (of the tumor), heterogeneity remains possible. Elevated circulating T cell density in blood was associated with longer overall survival. Uninvolved adjacent lung had higher T cell clonality than tumor and all other tissues.

Trimming stripped 1 base from V and 3 bases from J, with 13 bases between. The CDR3 runs 15 residues. The V gene's germline CDR1 is LGHNA and CDR2 YSLEER. Only in-frame clones appear in the TCRdb table, and some are missing; sequencing was by immunoSEQ multiplex PCR. The table has around 15,000 clones, roughly 89% seen once. Details on this clone: Its target is not known.

V gene TRBV4-3 combines with J gene TRBJ2-7; D may be TRBD1 (5 bases). Specimen: peripheral blood mononuclear cells, collected before any cancer treatment. The TCR sequence derives from a woman aged 35 to 70 with stage III lung adenocarcinoma. The DNA of the CDR3 is TGCGCCAGCAGCCAAGCATTCGCTAGGGGCTACGAGCAGTACTTC. Its protein product is CASSQAFARGYEQYF.